Below, one TCR beta chain is given with its context. Sequencing was performed with immunoSEQ multiplex PCR; in TCRdb, only in-frame clones are kept and a portion is missing. The sample carries 56,000 or so clones, about 90% recorded once. This sample stems from a study of blood T cell repertoires in COVID-19. This CDR3 contains 15 residues. Germline CDR1 SQVTM, CDR2 ANQGSEA. V dropped 5 bases and J dropped 7; count of bases not matched to a gene: 15. This receptor was taken from a woman of 80 years or more with active COVID-19. Source material: peripheral blood. This chain links TRBV29-1 with TRBJ2-5; 8 nucleotides agree with TRBD2. The CDR3 region is CSVLGGRGGRGTQYF. The CDR3 DNA is TGCAGCGTTCTAGGCGGCCGGGGGGGCCGGGGGACCCAGTACTTC.